Listed here is a single TCR beta chain. No antigen is known for it. Possible read error: a much larger clone is one base away. It was with a sample-barcoded 5' primer and a J-beta primer mix that a second PCR of about 7 to 12 cycles was run. One entry per CDR3 protein, called by TCRdb with MiXCR from the 5' RACE reads. Of 650,000 to 1,000,000 distinct CDR3 sequences listed, 30% to 45% are singletons. This sample is drawn from a study of blood T cells in healthy people across ages. Germline-derived CDR1 and CDR2 are SQVTM and ANQGSEA. Trimming shortened V by 7 bases and J by 8 bases, and 17 bases separated the two germline ends. There are 12 residues in the CDR3. Points from the study as a whole: Percentage of naive T cells showed a strong correlation with TCR beta diversity. A conclusive naive versus antigen-experienced comparison was prevented by the unsorted PBMCs. Aged donors had fewer naive CD4+ cells and lower diversity than long-lived donors.

The sequence came from a man younger than 35 in good health. Sequences were obtained from blood. This rearrangement joins TRBV29-1 to TRBJ1-2, with a weak D call TRBD1 (6 bases). CDR3 coding DNA: TGCAGCGGTGATCAAGGGGGTCGAGGCTACACCTTC. Translated: CSGDQGGRGYTF.